A selection of T cell receptor beta chains follows, all from one sample in a study of post-analysis software for immune sequencing data. TCRdb independently ran MiXCR on the PCR reads; one entry per CDR3 protein. Counted here are 500,000 to 600,000 distinct CDR3 sequences, around 47% occurring once; the ten biggest clones make up 1.5% to 2%. Sequenced material: blood. The source is a girl between 5 and 17 years old with multiple sclerosis. The CDR3 runs from the conserved cysteine through the conserved F or W. D genes are given only for firm matches. Clone sizes are given selectively: once, few, many, or a class where the clone is expanded.

-,-,TRBJ1-2,TRBV2,TGTGCCAGCAGTGGCGGTCACTATGGCTACACCTTC,CASSGGHYGYTF
-,-,TRBJ1-2,TRBV2,TGTGCCAGCAGTGAAGCTTCTAGGGTGTACTATGGCTACACCTTC,CASSEASRVYYGYTF
TRBD2,-,TRBJ2-3,TRBV20-1,TGCAGTGCTAGGAAAGCGGGAGGGACAGATACGCAGTATTTT,CSARKAGGTDTQYF
-,-,TRBJ2-5,TRBV5-1,TGCGCCAACAGCCCCTCGTCGGGGGGCCGGGAGACCCAGTACTTC,CANSPSSGGRETQYF
-,few,TRBJ1-1,TRBV4-1,TGCGCCAGCAGCCAAGGGTTTCCGCTTCGACAGATGAACACTGAAGCTTTCTTT,CASSQGFPLRQMNTEAFF
TRBD2,-,TRBJ2-1,TRBV20-1,TGCAGTGCTAGAGACGGGACTAGCGCAACTTACAATGAGCAGTTCTTC,CSARDGTSATYNEQFF
TRBD1,-,TRBJ1-1,TRBV7-3,TGTGCCAGCAGTCCTACAGGGGTGGACACTGAAGCTTTCTTT,CASSPTGVDTEAFF
TRBD2,few,TRBJ2-1,TRBV27,TGTGCCAGCCGTGGACTAGCGGGGTCCTACAATGAGCAGTTCTTC,CASRGLAGSYNEQFF
TRBD1,-,TRBJ2-2,TRBV20-1,TGCAGTGCCCCAGGACAGGATAAGCGCGGGGAGCTGTTTTTT,CSAPGQDKRGELFF
-,-,TRBJ2-7,TRBV5-1,TGCGCCAGCGGCCCGGGGGCCGACTCCTACGAGCAGTACTTC,CASGPGADSYEQYF
-,-,TRBJ2-3,TRBV2,TGTGCCAGCAGTGAGGGATGGGACCCAAACACAGATACGCAGTATTTT,CASSEGWDPNTDTQYF
TRBD1,-,TRBJ2-7,TRBV20-1,TGCAGTGCTAGCGAGCCCGGGACAGGGGCCTACGAGCAGTACTTC,CSASEPGTGAYEQYF
-,-,TRBJ1-1,TRBV10-2,TGCGCCAGCAGTGAACCGGGTCCAGTGAACACTGAAGCTTTCTTT,CASSEPGPVNTEAFF
-,few,TRBJ2-5,TRBV20-1,TGCAGTGCCAGCTCTACAGGGATCGAGACCCAGTACTTC,CSASSTGIETQYF
-,-,TRBJ2-5,TRBV7-2,TGTGCCAGCAGCCCCGGAGGTTTCCGGGAGACCCAGTACTTC,CASSPGGFRETQYF
TRBD2,-,TRBJ2-7,TRBV29-1,TGCAGCGTTGAACCCCACAGCGGGGCCTACGAGCAGTACTTC,CSVEPHSGAYEQYF
-,-,TRBJ2-1,TRBV20-1,TGCAGTGCTATAGGGCCCGGGTGGAGCTCCTACAATGAGCAGTTCTTC,CSAIGPGWSSYNEQFF
-,-,TRBJ2-5,TRBV5-1,TGCGCCAGCAAACGGGGTAGAGAAGAGACCCAGTACTTC,CASKRGREETQYF
-,-,TRBJ1-2,TRBV7-3,TGTGCCAGCAGCTTAACTGGTTCCGGTGGCTACACCTTC,CASSLTGSGGYTF
TRBD2,-,TRBJ2-1,TRBV4-1,TGCGCCAGCAGCCAGACGGGACTAATGCTCAATGAGCAGTTCTTC,CASSQTGLMLNEQFF
-,-,TRBJ2-1,TRBV6-1,TGTGCCAGCAGTGAAGCTCCGGGGAATGAGCAGTTCTTC,CASSEAPGNEQFF
-,-,TRBJ2-1,TRBV30,TGTGCCTGGAGTCCAACAGGGAGGTCCTACAATGAGCAGTTCTTC,CAWSPTGRSYNEQFF
TRBD2,-,TRBJ2-7,TRBV20-1,TGCAGTGCTAGGTCGGCGGGAGGGAGCTCCTACGAGCAGTACTTC,CSARSAGGSSYEQYF
-,-,TRBJ2-1,TRBV5-1,TGCGCCAGCAGCTTGGGGTCCCGCGAGCAGTTCTTC,CASSLGSREQFF